The subject of this entry is one T cell receptor (beta chain). The sample comes from a study of blood T cell repertoires in COVID-19. Study context: Sample material is recorded as cDNA or gDNA derived from T cells, B-cell-depleted T cells, or PBMCs.

The repertoire was sequenced with immunoSEQ multiplex PCR; TCRdb's copy has only in-frame clones and lacks some. The table records about 270,000 clones, roughly 85% of them present only once. Clinical histories supplied by participants themselves formed the basis of cohort assignment. The CDR3 extends over 15 amino acids. Trimming removed 4 bases from V and 6 bases from J, with 16 bases in between. Germline CDR1 is LNHNV and CDR2 is YYDKDF (reference sequence). This clonotype originated in a woman aged 50 to 60 with acute COVID-19. The material sequenced was PBMCs or T cells enriched from blood (not recorded which). The chain is built from TRBV15 and TRBJ1-5, with TRBD1 as a possible D gene (6 bases). DNA of the CDR3: TGTGCCACCAGCACAGGCGAACAGGGTGGTCAGCCCCAGCATTTT. Encoded protein: CATSTGEQGGQPQHF. Full variable domain (remainder filled in from reference TRBV15 and TRBJ1-5): DAMVIQNPRYQVTQFGKPVTLSCSQTLNHNVMYWYQQKSSQAPKLLFHYYDKDFNNEADTPDNFQSRRPNTSFCFLDIRSPGLGDTAMYLCATSTGEQGGQPQHFGDGTRLSIL.